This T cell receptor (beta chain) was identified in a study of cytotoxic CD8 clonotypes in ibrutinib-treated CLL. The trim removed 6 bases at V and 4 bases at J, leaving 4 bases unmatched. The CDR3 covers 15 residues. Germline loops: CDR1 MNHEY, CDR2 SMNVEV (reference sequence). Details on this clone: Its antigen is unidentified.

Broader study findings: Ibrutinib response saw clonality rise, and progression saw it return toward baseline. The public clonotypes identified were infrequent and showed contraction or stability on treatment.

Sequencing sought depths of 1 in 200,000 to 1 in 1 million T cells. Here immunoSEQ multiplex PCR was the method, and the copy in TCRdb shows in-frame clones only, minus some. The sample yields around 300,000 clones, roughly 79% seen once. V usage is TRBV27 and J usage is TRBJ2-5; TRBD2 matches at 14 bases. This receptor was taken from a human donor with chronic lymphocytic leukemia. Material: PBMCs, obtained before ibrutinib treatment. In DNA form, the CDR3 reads TGTGCCAGCAGACGACTAGCGGGAGGGCTAGAGACCCAGTACTTC. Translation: CASRRLAGGLETQYF.